A single sample gave rise to the 32 T cell receptor beta chains below, sequenced in a study of control samples from healthy donors and cancer patients. Data came from immunoSEQ multiplex PCR; TCRdb stores just in-frame clones and leaves some out. This table has some 120,000 clones, about 88% appearing once. Sample: blood. Receptors originate from a man between 18 and 29 years old in good health.

The V call is TRBV5-1, the J call TRBJ1-2, with D tentatively TRBD1 (6 bases). The germline V gene has CDR1 SGHRS and CDR2 YFSETQ. This CDR3 is 15 amino acids long. Trimming shortened V by 0 bases and J by 3 bases, and 12 bases separated the two germline ends. CDR3 nucleotide sequence: TGCGCCAGCAGCTTGGACCCTACAGGGCACTATGGCTACACCTTC. This codes for CASSLDPTGHYGYTF.

The chain is built from TRBV18 and TRBJ2-3; D perhaps matches TRBD1 (6 bases). Per germline, CDR1 KGHSH and CDR2 LQKENI. Trimming shortened V by 3 bases and J by 3 bases, and 13 bases separated the two germline ends. The CDR3 has 15 residues. The CDR3 reads CASSPGQPGTDTQYF. Written as DNA, the CDR3 is TGTGCCAGCTCACCCGGACAGCCAGGAACAGATACGCAGTATTTT. The whole variable domain, remainder taken from reference TRBV18 and TRBJ2-3, is NAGVMQNPRHLVRRRGQEARLRCSPMKGHSHVYWYRQLPEEGLKFMVYLQKENIIDESGMPKERFSAEFPKEGPSILRIQQVVRGDSAAYFCASSPGQPGTDTQYFGPGTRLTVL.

CDR3 sequence: CASTQQGWDTEAFF. The CDR3 DNA follows: TGCGCCAGCACACAACAGGGATGGGACACTGAAGCTTTCTTT. J is TRBJ1-1 and V is TRBV5-1; possible D gene TRBD1, 6 bases. CDR1 is SGHRS and CDR2 is YFSETQ in the germline V gene. This CDR3 is built from 14 residues. V lost 6 bases to trimming and J lost 3 bases, with 15 bases between them.

Turning to this clone: The sample carries other DNA sequences with the same CDR3. The chain carries TRBV28 and TRBJ1-4; TRBD1 matches at 7 bases. Germline V CDR1 and CDR2: MDHEN, SYDVKM. This CDR3 has 15 amino acids. V dropped 2 bases and J dropped 3; count of bases not matched to a gene: 3. For the CDR3, the DNA is TGTGCCAGCAGTTTAAGGACAGGCCCTAATGAAAAACTGTTTTTT. It is translated as CASSLRTGPNEKLFF.

This clone was recorded once. V gene TRBV24-1 combines with J gene TRBJ1-2, with 11 nucleotides matching TRBD1. The CDR3 spans 16 residues. With 3 bases clipped from V and 8 bases from J, the junction kept 10 bases outside the gene matches. CDR1 is KGHDR, CDR2 SFDVKD, per germline. CDR3 nucleotide sequence: TGTGCCACCAGTGATCAAACCGGGACAGGGGGATACGGCTACACCTTC. Protein sequence: CATSDQTGTGGYGYTF.

The V gene is TRBV7-9, the J gene TRBJ2-1; tentatively, D is TRBD2 (6 bases). Trimming stripped 1 base from V and 7 bases from J, with 14 bases between. Germline CDR1 SEHNR, CDR2 FQNEAQ (reference sequence). The CDR3 runs to 15 residues. The CDR3 loop is CASSLEVGGSNEQFF. CDR3 DNA: TGTGCCAGCAGCTTAGAAGTGGGAGGAAGTAATGAGCAGTTCTTC.

This chain uses TRBV19 with TRBJ1-3; no reliable D call. This CDR3 region has 15 residues. The germline V gene has CDR1 LNHDA and CDR2 SQIVND (reference sequence). V was shortened by 3 bases and J by 1 base, with 10 bases between the two germline ends. CDR3 amino acids: CASSIASLSGNTIYF. Written as DNA, the CDR3 is TGTGCCAGTAGTATCGCAAGTTTATCTGGAAACACCATATATTTT. The full variable domain, its missing parts supplied by reference TRBV19 and TRBJ1-3, is DGGITQSPKYLFRKEGQNVTLSCEQNLNHDAMYWYRQDPGQGLRLIYYSQIVNDFQKGDIAEGYSVSREKKESFPLTVTSAQKNPTAFYLCASSIASLSGNTIYFGEGSWLTVV.

The chain recombines TRBV3-1 (or the pseudogene TRBV3-2) with TRBJ2-7; unclear D gene. The CDR3 has 12 amino acids. The germline V gene encodes CDR1 LGHDT and CDR2 YNNKEL (reference sequence). The ends were cut back, 6 bases at V and 5 bases at J, with 11 bases in the middle. CDR3: CASSRRPNEQYF. For the CDR3, the DNA is TGTGCCAGCAGTCGACGTCCGAACGAGCAGTACTTC.

This chain links TRBV11-2 with TRBJ1-3, with D unclear. This CDR3 spans 17 amino acids. The germline CDR1 and CDR2 sequences are SGHAT and FQNNGV. The V end was cut by 4 bases, the J end by 2 bases, with 18 bases between. As DNA, the CDR3 is TGTGCCAGCAGCTCAAGAACCCTTCCTAGGCCTGGAAACACCATATATTTT. Translating it yields CASSSRTLPRPGNTIYF.

This sequence joins TRBV6-5 and TRBJ2-3; D call uncertain. Trimming left V 4 bases short and J 8 bases short, with 7 bases between. CDR3 size: 11 residues. CDR1 is MNHEY, CDR2 SVGAGI, per germline. CDR3 in amino acids: CASSWAGTQYF. The CDR3 nucleotides read TGTGCCAGCAGTTGGGCAGGTACGCAGTATTTT.

V gene TRBV12-1 combines with J gene TRBJ2-2; the table's D gene call, TRBD2, was not cross checked with the DNA. TRBV12-1 is termed a pseudogene. This CDR3 spans 12 amino acids. CDR3 DNA: TGTGCCAGCACCGGGTGGTCCGGGGAGCTGTTTTTT. Its protein product is CASTGWSGELFF.

This chain links TRBV6-2 or TRBV6-3 with TRBJ1-1; no reliable D call. The V end was cut by 2 bases, the J end by 5 bases, with 12 bases between. This CDR3 spans 14 amino acids. Germline CDR1 and CDR2: MNHEY and SVGEGT. CDR3 bases: TGTGCCAGCAGTTACGGGGATTGGGGAACTGAAGCTTTCTTT. Its protein product is CASSYGDWGTEAFF.

The V gene is TRBV30, the J gene TRBJ2-7, with D possibly TRBD2 on 5 matching bases. Germline loops: CDR1 GTSNPN, CDR2 SVGIG (reference sequence). V was pared by 4 bases and J by 6 bases, with 16 bases between. The CDR3 covers 13 residues. The CDR3 DNA reads as TGTGCCTGGAATACTAGAATTGGGTCCGAGCAGTACTTC. Translating it yields CAWNTRIGSEQYF.

The V and J genes are TRBV5-1 and TRBJ2-1; TRBD2 matches at 7 bases. The CDR3 runs 16 residues. Trimming cost V 8 bases and J 0 bases; bases outside gene matches: 11. CDR1 and CDR2 (germline): SGHRS, YFSETQ. In DNA form, the CDR3 reads TGCGCCAGTCGATATAGCGGGTCGAGCTCCTACAATGAGCAGTTCTTC. It translates to CASRYSGSSSYNEQFF.

The chain employs TRBV7-9 and TRBJ2-5; D perhaps matches TRBD1 (6 bases). The CDR3 contains 13 residues. Trimming took 2 bases from V and 4 from J, leaving 8 bases between them. Germline V gene data show CDR1 as SEHNR and CDR2 as FQNEAQ (reference sequence). In DNA, the CDR3 is TGTGCCAGCAGCTTAAAAGGGGGAGAGACCCAGTACTTC. Residues: CASSLKGGETQYF. The variable domain in full, with the rest retrieved from reference TRBV7-9 and TRBJ2-5, is DTGVSQNPRHKITKRGQNVTFRCDPISEHNRLYWYRQTLGQGPEFLTYFQNEAQLEKSRLLSDRFSAERPKGSFSTLEIQRTEQGDSAMYLCASSLKGGETQYFGPGTRLLVL.

The chain links TRBV11-2 to TRBJ1-2, with D perhaps TRBD1 (5 bases). This CDR3 region has 14 residues. V was clipped by 1 base and J by 4 bases, with 10 bases between them. CDR1 is SGHAT and CDR2 is FQNNGV in the germline V gene. The CDR3 here is CASSLAAGSYGYTF. CDR3 sequence (DNA): TGTGCCAGCAGCTTAGCGGCAGGGAGCTATGGCTACACCTTC.

The V gene is TRBV5-1, the J gene TRBJ1-6; no definite D call. CDR3 length: 13 amino acids. CDR1 and CDR2 (germline): SGHRS, YFSETQ. V was cut by 4 bases and J by 11 bases, with 13 bases left in between. CDR3 protein: CASSGVWSAPLHF. The CDR3, as DNA: TGCGCCAGCAGCGGGGTGTGGAGCGCACCCCTCCACTTT.

The CDR3: CASNGGILYEQYF. CDR3 nucleotides: TGTGCCAGCAACGGGGGTATACTGTACGAGCAGTACTTC. This chain connects TRBV28 to TRBJ2-7, with TRBD2 as a possible D gene (6 bases). There are 13 residues in the CDR3. In germline, CDR1 is MDHEN, CDR2 SYDVKM. V was trimmed by 7 bases and J by 4 bases, leaving 14 bases between them.

The V and J genes are TRBV3-1 (or the pseudogene TRBV3-2) and TRBJ1-2; D might be TRBD1 (5 bases). The CDR3 is 13 residues long. The V end was cut by 3 bases, the J end by 6 bases, with 11 bases between. Germline-derived CDR1 and CDR2 are LGHDT and YNNKEL (reference sequence). The CDR3 reads CASSQAKGHGYTF. CDR3 coding DNA: TGTGCCAGCAGCCAGGCCAAGGGGCATGGCTACACCTTC.

The chain combines TRBV11-2 with TRBJ2-1; 12 bases are a match to TRBD2. Germline lookup yields CDR1 SGHAT and CDR2 FQNNGV. The junction had 5 bases not matched to a gene; V was cut back by 2 bases and J by 6 bases. CDR3 length equals 16 residues. CDR3 amino acids: CASSLRLAGEVNEQFF. The DNA of the CDR3 is TGTGCCAGCAGCTTAAGACTAGCGGGGGAGGTCAATGAGCAGTTCTTC.

The CDR3 DNA reads TGTGCCAGCAAAACAACGTGGGGAAAACTGTTTTTT. Its protein product is CASKTTWGKLFF. The chain employs TRBV3-1 (or the pseudogene TRBV3-2) and TRBJ1-4; no firm D call. V lost 7 bases to trimming and J lost 10 bases, with 13 bases between them. This CDR3 has 12 amino acids. Germline V gives CDR1 LGHDT, CDR2 YNNKEL (reference sequence).

The chain combines TRBV4-1 with TRBJ1-4; 10 bases are shared with TRBD1. V was pared by 0 bases and J by 14 bases, with 9 bases of the junction left unmatched. CDR1 MGHRA and CDR2 YSYEKL come from the germline V gene. This CDR3 spans 15 amino acids. CDR3 residues: CASSQDQGQGTILFF. CDR3 bases: TGCGCCAGCAGCCAAGACCAGGGACAGGGGACTATCCTGTTTTTT.

This chain links TRBV9 with TRBJ1-6; unclear D gene. Looked up from germline, CDR1 is SGDLS and CDR2 is YYNGEE. V lost 0 bases to trimming and J lost 7 bases, with 5 bases between them. This CDR3 comprises 13 residues. The chain's CDR3 is CASSVVANSPLHF. In DNA, the CDR3 is TGTGCCAGCAGCGTAGTTGCGAATTCACCCCTCCACTTT. The variable domain in full, with the rest retrieved from reference TRBV9 and TRBJ1-6, is DSGVTQTPKHLITATGQRVTLRCSPRSGDLSVYWYQQSLDQGLQFLIQYYNGEERAKGNILERFSAQQFPDLHSELNLSSLELGDSALYFCASSVVANSPLHFGNGTRLTVT.

The CDR3 loop reads CASRWGPGNQETQYF. CDR3 DNA: TGTGCCAGCAGGTGGGGGCCAGGGAATCAAGAGACCCAGTACTTC. V usage is TRBV27 and J usage is TRBJ2-5, with D possibly being TRBD1 (6 bases). V was trimmed by 6 bases and J by 2 bases, leaving 16 bases between them. The germline CDR1 and CDR2 sequences are MNHEY and SMNVEV (reference sequence). The CDR3 runs 15 residues.

This clone came up once. The chain carries TRBV6-6 and TRBJ1-2; D uncertain. This CDR3 has 13 amino acids. Per germline, CDR1 MNHNY and CDR2 SVGAGI (reference sequence). Trimming took off 6 bases at V and 2 bases at J, with 10 bases between the two ends. The CDR3 DNA reads TGTGCCAGCAGCATCGACTCGAACTATGGCTACACCTTC. Amino acid sequence: CASSIDSNYGYTF.

This clone is a singleton in its sample. The V and J genes are TRBV11-3 and TRBJ2-7; 9 bases match TRBD1. V lost 8 bases and J lost 4; bases outside the gene matches: 9. CDR3 size: 14 residues. Germline values: CDR1 SGHNT, CDR2 YENEEA. The CDR3 DNA is TGTGCCAGCGGCCCGGGACAGGGATTTTACGAGCAGTACTTC. The encoded protein is CASGPGQGFYEQYF.

The V gene is TRBV9, the J gene TRBJ2-1, with 8 bases matching TRBD2. Germline CDR1 is SGDLS and CDR2 is YYNGEE. The CDR3 has 22 amino acids. The V segment lost 1 base and the J segment 0 bases; nucleotides outside the gene matches: 21. The CDR3 loop reads CASSVPQGKGREVPSSYNEQFF. In DNA, the CDR3 is TGTGCCAGCAGCGTACCTCAAGGAAAAGGGCGGGAGGTTCCGAGCTCCTACAATGAGCAGTTCTTC.

This rearrangement joins TRBV29-1 to TRBJ1-2; D is unresolved. Germline lookup yields CDR1 SQVTM and CDR2 ANQGSEA. The V end lost 5 bases, the J end lost 1 base, and 14 bases lay between the germline ends. This CDR3 region has 14 residues. CDR3 region: CSVIRFRVNYGYTF. The CDR3 nucleotides read TGCAGCGTTATCCGATTTAGGGTTAACTATGGCTACACCTTC. The whole variable domain, remainder taken from reference TRBV29-1 and TRBJ1-2, is SAVISQKPSRDICQRGTSLTIQCQVDSQVTMMFWYRQQPGQSLTLIATANQGSEATYESGFVIDKFPISRPNLTFSTLTVSNMSPEDSSIYLCSVIRFRVNYGYTFGSGTRLTVV.

The chain uses TRBV28 and TRBJ2-7; tentative D call: TRBD2 (5 bases). Germline V CDR1 and CDR2: MDHEN, SYDVKM. The CDR3 contains 15 residues. Trimming pared 3 bases from V and 6 bases from J, leaving 18 bases between. CDR3 protein: CASSFPGLFRGEQYF. For the CDR3, the DNA is TGTGCCAGCAGTTTTCCTGGACTCTTTCGCGGCGAGCAGTACTTC.

V and J are TRBV11-2 and TRBJ2-4; 9 bases are a match to TRBD2. Unmatched junction bases numbered 2, after V lost 5 bases and J lost 0 bases. Germline V CDR1 and CDR2: SGHAT, FQNNGV. CDR3 length: 15 residues. The CDR3 DNA reads TGTGCCAGCAGCCCTAGCGGGGTAGCCAAAAACATTCAGTACTTC. Translated, it gives CASSPSGVAKNIQYF.

V usage is TRBV7-3 and J usage is TRBJ1-5, with D tentatively TRBD1 (6 bases). Per the germline V gene, CDR1 is SGHTA and CDR2 is FQGTGA. This CDR3 comprises 13 residues. V was pared by 2 bases and J by 6 bases, with 8 bases between. CDR3 protein: CASSLGGRQPQHF. The CDR3, as DNA: TGTGCCAGCAGCTTAGGGGGGCGTCAGCCCCAGCATTTT.

The V gene is TRBV5-4, the J gene TRBJ1-3, with D perhaps TRBD1 (6 bases). Germline V gene sequence: CDR1 SGHNT, CDR2 YYREEE (reference sequence). This CDR3 is built from 15 residues. V lost 4 bases and J 3 bases, leaving 14 bases between the germline ends. CDR3: CASSLESGVGNTIYF. CDR3 DNA sequence: TGTGCCAGCAGCCTCGAATCAGGGGTTGGAAACACCATATATTTT. Together with reference TRBV5-4 and TRBJ1-3, the CDR3 gives the full variable domain: ETGVTQSPTHLIKTRGQQVTLRCSSQSGHNTVSWYQQALGQGPQFIFQYYREEENGRGNFPPRFSGLQFPNYSSELNVNALELDDSALYLCASSLESGVGNTIYFGEGSWLTVV.